This TCR beta chain comes out of a study of blood T cell repertoires in COVID-19. In the study's own analysis: Amplification with reference gene primers provided the estimates of nucleated cell counts. Assay used: immunoSEQ multiplex PCR; TCRdb lists only in-frame clones, some missing. V and J calls and clone size are as listed in that table; D and trimming were resolved from the DNA. The data hold 200,000 or so clones, with around 85% observed a single time. The receptor was isolated from a man in his 70s with active or convalescent COVID-19. Specimen: peripheral blood.

The CDR3: CASSHTREETQYF. The CDR3 DNA sequence: TGTGCCAGCAGCCACACACGGGAAGAGACCCAGTACTTC. The chain employs TRBV7-8 and TRBJ2-5; D unclear. V lost 5 bases, J lost 3 bases, and 10 bases lay in between. Looked up from germline, CDR1 is SGHVS and CDR2 is FQNEAQ. This CDR3 comprises 13 residues.